The 26 T cell receptor beta chains below were found in one sample sequenced in a study of CD8+ T cells in alopecia areata. cDNA reverse transcribed from extracted RNA served as the sequencing template. TCRdb's table, derived via immunoSEQ multiplex PCR, lists solely in-frame clones and lacks some. The table has around 60,000 clones, roughly 47% seen once. The sequenced material came from NKG2D-low CD8+ T cells sorted from blood. All receptors derive from a human donor with alopecia areata.

This chain joins TRBV29-1 and TRBJ1-2, with TRBD1 matching 7 bases. This CDR3 has 14 residues. With 7 bases clipped from V and 2 bases from J, the junction kept 10 bases outside the gene matches. CDR1 and CDR2 (germline): SQVTM, ANQGSEA. The CDR3 is CSALTGALNYGYTF. CDR3 nucleotide sequence: TGCAGCGCCTTAACAGGGGCCTTGAACTATGGCTACACCTTC.

A few counts support this clone. The rearrangement joins TRBV28 to TRBJ2-2; 10 nucleotides align to TRBD2. Per germline, CDR1 MDHEN and CDR2 SYDVKM. The CDR3 is made up of 17 amino acids. The V segment lost 6 bases and the J segment 0 bases; nucleotides outside the gene matches: 7. Here the CDR3 reads CASSFPSGSPNTGELFF. CDR3 nucleotide sequence: TGTGCCAGCAGCTTTCCTAGCGGGAGCCCGAACACCGGGGAGCTGTTTTTT.

In regard to this clone: This sample also contains other DNA sequences that code for the same CDR3. This chain uses TRBV9 with TRBJ2-7; D ambiguous. Trimming cost V 4 bases and J 0 bases, with 5 bases left between them. The CDR3 has 12 residues. Per the germline V gene, CDR1 is SGDLS and CDR2 is YYNGEE. CDR3 in amino acids: CASSPPSYEQYF. For the CDR3, the DNA is TGTGCCAGCAGCCCCCCCTCCTACGAGCAGTACTTC. The variable domain in full, completed from reference TRBV9 and TRBJ2-7, reads DSGVTQTPKHLITATGQRVTLRCSPRSGDLSVYWYQQSLDQGLQFLIQYYNGEERAKGNILERFSAQQFPDLHSELNLSSLELGDSALYFCASSPPSYEQYFGPGTRLTVT.

The rearrangement uses TRBV27 and TRBJ2-3; no clear D gene. There are 10 residues in the CDR3. CDR1 MNHEY and CDR2 SMNVEV come from the germline V gene (reference sequence). Between the trimmed V and J ends, which lost 9 bases and 6 bases, there was a span of 7 bases. The CDR3 nucleotides read TGTGCCAGTGGGGTGGATACGCAGTATTTT. Residues: CASGVDTQYF.

This clone occurred a few times. The chain uses TRBV29-1 and TRBJ1-5, with D unclear. Germline CDR1 and CDR2: SQVTM and ANQGSEA. The length of the CDR3 is 12 residues. The V gene lost 3 bases and the J gene lost 11 bases, with 14 bases spanning the gap. CDR3 residues: CSVDGPNGAQHF. The CDR3 DNA reads TGCAGCGTTGACGGACCGAACGGAGCCCAGCATTTT.

The chain links TRBV20-1 to TRBJ2-1; D call uncertain. V gave up 2 bases and J gave up 9 bases, with 8 bases separating them. CDR1 DFQATT and CDR2 SNEGSKA come from the germline V gene (reference sequence). The CDR3 extends over 11 amino acids. DNA of the CDR3: TGCAGTGCTAGACTGGTAGGTGAGCAGTTCTTC. Translation: CSARLVGEQFF.

This clone has a handful of counts. The chain links TRBV14 to TRBJ2-7; TRBD2 matches 7 bases. This CDR3 is 15 amino acids long. V lost 5 bases and J lost 3; bases outside the gene matches: 10. Germline lookup yields CDR1 SGHDN and CDR2 FVKESK. The CDR3 DNA sequence: TGTGCCAGCAGCTCCCTGCGGGAGCGGTACTACGAGCAGTACTTC. As protein: CASSSLRERYYEQYF.

The chain is built from TRBV28 and TRBJ1-2, with D perhaps TRBD1 (5 bases). With 5 bases removed from V and 4 bases from J, the gap between germline ends came to 20 bases. The germline gives CDR1 MDHEN, CDR2 SYDVKM. CDR3 size: 16 residues. CDR3 in DNA: TGTGCCAGCAGTCCTACGCCACCGGGGCAGCTCTATGGCTACACCTTC. Translation: CASSPTPPGQLYGYTF.

This clone was counted between two and nine times. The V gene is TRBV5-4, the J gene TRBJ2-3; 9 nucleotides align to TRBD2. Germline assignment: CDR1 SGHNT and CDR2 YYREEE (reference sequence). The CDR3 loop spans 15 amino acids. V gave up 4 bases and J gave up 1 base; unmatched junction bases: 4. Here the CDR3 DNA reads TGTGCCAGCAGCCCTAAGCGGGAGGGCACAGATACGCAGTATTTT. Protein: CASSPKREGTDTQYF.

Written as DNA, the CDR3 is TGCAGCGTTGAGGACAGACAGGGGGATCTTTGCGAGCAGTACTTC. This gives the protein CSVEDRQGDLCEQYF. The rearrangement joins TRBV29-1 to TRBJ2-5; 9 nucleotides align to TRBD1. Matching the DNA end better, TRBJ2-7 makes the J call doubtful. The germline V gene has CDR1 SQVTM and CDR2 ANQGSEA. The CDR3 totals 15 residues.

The table lists this clone with a few counts. V usage is TRBV7-9 and J usage is TRBJ2-1, with 8 bases that match TRBD2. Germline V CDR1 and CDR2: SEHNR, FQNEAQ (reference sequence). V dropped 1 base and J dropped 8; count of bases not matched to a gene: 4. This CDR3 contains 14 residues. The CDR3 region is CASSLGTSWDEQFF. As DNA, the CDR3 is TGTGCCAGCAGCTTAGGGACTAGCTGGGATGAGCAGTTCTTC.

This clone was counted many times. DNA for the CDR3: TGTGCCAGCAGCGAGACTAGCCTCTCCTACAATGAGCAGTTCTTC. Translating gives CASSETSLSYNEQFF. The chain carries TRBV28 and TRBJ2-1; TRBD2 matches at 7 bases. V lost 6 bases and J lost 0; bases outside the gene matches: 5. The germline gives CDR1 MDHEN, CDR2 SYDVKM. This CDR3 is built from 15 residues.

This clone appeared once. The chain couples TRBV7-6 to TRBJ2-6; maybe TRBD1 (6 bases). CDR1 is SGHVS, CDR2 FNYEAQ, per germline. V lost 3 bases and J lost 2, with 17 bases in between. CDR3 length equals 18 residues. The CDR3 reads CASSFGDTLVTGANVLTF. CDR3 DNA sequence: TGTGCCAGCAGCTTCGGGGACACCCTTGTTACTGGGGCCAACGTCCTGACTTTC.

The V and J genes are TRBV4-2 and TRBJ1-1; perhaps TRBD1 as D (5 bases). CDR3 length equals 18 residues. V lost 0 bases, J lost 4 bases, and 21 bases lay in between. CDR1 is LGHNA and CDR2 is YNFKEQ in the germline V gene. The CDR3 nucleotides read TGTGCCAGCAGCCAAGATAAGGAGGCAGGGAGGCTCGGCACTGAAGCTTTCTTT. Its protein product is CASSQDKEAGRLGTEAFF.

This clone was found a few times. The chain has TRBV14 and TRBJ2-5; D is ambiguous. The V end was cut by 0 bases, the J end by 4 bases, with 12 bases between. Per germline, CDR1 SGHDN and CDR2 FVKESK. The CDR3 is 15 amino acids. This CDR3 reads CASSQEHSPRETQYF. CDR3 DNA: TGTGCCAGCAGCCAAGAGCACTCGCCCCGAGAGACCCAGTACTTC.

The V and J genes are TRBV27 and TRBJ2-7, with 7 bases aligning to TRBD1. CDR1 MNHEY and CDR2 SMNVEV come from the germline V gene (reference sequence). After removal of 3 bases from V and 0 bases from J, the junction contained 2 bases not matched to a gene. The CDR3 has 14 amino acids. The CDR3: CASSFRDSSYEQYF. CDR3 nucleotides: TGTGCCAGCAGTTTCCGGGACAGCTCCTACGAGCAGTACTTC.

The chain links TRBV9 to TRBJ2-1, with D tentatively TRBD1 (6 bases). CDR3 size: 15 residues. V was shortened by 4 bases and J by 6 bases, with 17 bases between the two germline ends. The germline gives CDR1 SGDLS, CDR2 YYNGEE. This CDR3 is CASSTSGTPGNEQFF. Here the CDR3 DNA reads TGTGCCAGCAGCACATCCGGGACACCCGGCAATGAGCAGTTCTTC.

The chain joins TRBV4-1 to TRBJ2-3; TRBD2 aligns across 9 bases. Germline values: CDR1 MGHRA, CDR2 YSYEKL. V shed 2 bases and J 1 base; nucleotides not matched to a gene: 7. The CDR3 spans 17 residues. CDR3 DNA: TGCGCCAGCAGCCAACAAGCGGGACTAGCCGGCACAGATACGCAGTATTTT. This sequence encodes CASSQQAGLAGTDTQYF.

CDR3 residues: CSVEGHPGNTEAFF. CDR3 sequence (DNA): TGCAGCGTTGAGGGACACCCGGGGAACACTGAAGCTTTCTTT. This chain joins TRBV29-1 and TRBJ1-1, with D possibly TRBD1 on 6 matching bases. CDR3 length equals 14 residues. The germline CDR1 and CDR2 sequences are SQVTM and ANQGSEA. Trimming took 3 bases from V and 1 from J, leaving 12 bases between them.

The chain carries TRBV27 and TRBJ1-1, with no clear D. V dropped 8 bases and J dropped 0 bases, with 13 bases sitting between them. Germline V gene sequence: CDR1 MNHEY, CDR2 SMNVEV (reference sequence). CDR3 length: 14 residues. The CDR3: CASLKNGVNTEAFF. The CDR3 DNA reads as TGTGCCAGCCTAAAAAATGGGGTGAACACTGAAGCTTTCTTT.

The chain is built from TRBV6-6 and TRBJ2-3; TRBD1 matches at 8 bases. Germline assignment: CDR1 MNHNY and CDR2 SVGAGI (reference sequence). The J segment lost 3 bases and the V segment lost 6 bases, leaving 8 bases of the junction unmatched. The CDR3 runs to 15 residues. The CDR3 DNA follows: TGTGCCAGCAGCGCCGACAGGGGAAGGACAGATACGCAGTATTTT. It is translated as CASSADRGRTDTQYF.

The V call is TRBV7-9, the J call TRBJ1-2; D remains unclear. The CDR3 is 15 residues long. V lost 2 bases and J lost 4, with 14 bases in between. The germline V gene has CDR1 SEHNR and CDR2 FQNEAQ (reference sequence). The CDR3 is CASSLLLMAGYGYTF. The CDR3 DNA reads TGTGCCAGCAGCTTATTGCTTATGGCAGGCTATGGCTACACCTTC.

This clone has only a few counts. The V gene is TRBV2, the J gene TRBJ1-1; D is ambiguous. V dropped 1 base and J dropped 0 bases, with 9 bases sitting between them. This CDR3 region has 15 residues. Germline CDR1 reads SNHLY; CDR2 reads FYNNEI. This chain's CDR3 is CASSEGFQMNTEAFF. The CDR3 DNA sequence: TGTGCCAGCAGTGAAGGGTTCCAGATGAACACTGAAGCTTTCTTT.

V and J are TRBV5-6 and TRBJ2-7; D not certain. The V gene's germline CDR1 is SGHDT and CDR2 YYEEEE. The V end was cut by 1 base, the J end by 3 bases, with 8 bases between. The CDR3 consists of 13 residues. This CDR3 is CASSLPGNYEQYF. The CDR3 coding sequence is TGTGCCAGCAGCTTGCCAGGAAACTACGAGCAGTACTTC.

This clone was found a few times. The chain uses TRBV14 and TRBJ1-1; D possibly corresponds to TRBD1 (6 bases). V shed 1 base and J shed 0 bases, with 12 bases lying between them. The germline V gene has CDR1 SGHDN and CDR2 FVKESK. CDR3 size: 16 residues. The CDR3 here is CASSQGPQGLNTEAFF. DNA for the CDR3: TGTGCCAGCAGCCAAGGACCCCAGGGGTTGAACACTGAAGCTTTCTTT.

V and J are TRBV18 and TRBJ2-7; D may be TRBD1 or TRBD2 (5 bases each). V dropped 3 bases and J dropped 5 bases, with 17 bases sitting between them. This CDR3 comprises 15 residues. CDR1 KGHSH and CDR2 LQKENI come from the germline V gene. DNA of the CDR3: TGTGCCAGCTCACCGCCTGACGAGGGGTTTCACGAGCAGTACTTC. This codes for CASSPPDEGFHEQYF.